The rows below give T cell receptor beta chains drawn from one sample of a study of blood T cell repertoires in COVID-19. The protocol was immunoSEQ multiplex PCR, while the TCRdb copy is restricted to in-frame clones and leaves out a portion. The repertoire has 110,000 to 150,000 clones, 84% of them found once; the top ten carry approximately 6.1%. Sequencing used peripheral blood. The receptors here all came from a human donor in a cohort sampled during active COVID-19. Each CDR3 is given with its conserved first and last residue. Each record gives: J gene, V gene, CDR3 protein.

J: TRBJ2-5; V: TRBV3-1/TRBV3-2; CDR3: CASRDSQETQYF
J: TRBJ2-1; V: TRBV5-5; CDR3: CASSLRGTSGNNEQFF
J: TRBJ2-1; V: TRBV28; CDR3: CASAPSPRNEQFF
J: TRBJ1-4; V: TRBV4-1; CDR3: CASSRGDIGEKLFF
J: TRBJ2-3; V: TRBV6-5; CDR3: CASSYFIGGGTDTQYF
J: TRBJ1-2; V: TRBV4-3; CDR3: CASSQDHSGPDGYTF
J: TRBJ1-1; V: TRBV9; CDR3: CASSVGQGLNTEAFF
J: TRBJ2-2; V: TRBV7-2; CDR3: CASSLGVRVGFGELFF
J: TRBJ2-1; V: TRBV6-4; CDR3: CASSDSTSGYNEQFF
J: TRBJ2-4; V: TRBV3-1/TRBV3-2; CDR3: CASSPEGLAVLNIQYF
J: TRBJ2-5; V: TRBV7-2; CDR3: CASSLAGTVGETQYF
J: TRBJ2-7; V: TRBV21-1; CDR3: CASSKGQDGSYEQYF
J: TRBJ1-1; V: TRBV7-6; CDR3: CASSLSTGAWTEAFF
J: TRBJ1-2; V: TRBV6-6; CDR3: CASSYPGGPGNYGYTF
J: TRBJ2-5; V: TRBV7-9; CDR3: CASSLVQGGETQYF
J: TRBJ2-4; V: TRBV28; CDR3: CASSPLPGQGRYF
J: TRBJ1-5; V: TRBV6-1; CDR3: CASSEALGGAGNQPQHF
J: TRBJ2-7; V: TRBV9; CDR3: CASSVAQGPGRNEQYF
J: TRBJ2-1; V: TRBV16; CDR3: CASSQNRVENEQFF
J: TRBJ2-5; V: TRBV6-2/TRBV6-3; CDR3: CASSYSTAGGRETQYF
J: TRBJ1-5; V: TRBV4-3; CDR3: CASSHGTGQVQHF
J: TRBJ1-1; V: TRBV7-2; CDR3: CASSPPTGSKTEAFF
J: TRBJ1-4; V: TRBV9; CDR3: CASSEQGTNEKLFF
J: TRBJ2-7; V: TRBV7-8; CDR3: CASSLLAGSSYEQYF
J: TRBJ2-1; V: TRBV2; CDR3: CATQAGGPLPEQFF
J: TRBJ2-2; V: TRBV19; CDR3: CASSIGGTANTGELFF
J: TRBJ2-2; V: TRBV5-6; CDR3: CASSPSSGGANTGELFF
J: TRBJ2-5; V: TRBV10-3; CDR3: CAISGIAGTLETQYF